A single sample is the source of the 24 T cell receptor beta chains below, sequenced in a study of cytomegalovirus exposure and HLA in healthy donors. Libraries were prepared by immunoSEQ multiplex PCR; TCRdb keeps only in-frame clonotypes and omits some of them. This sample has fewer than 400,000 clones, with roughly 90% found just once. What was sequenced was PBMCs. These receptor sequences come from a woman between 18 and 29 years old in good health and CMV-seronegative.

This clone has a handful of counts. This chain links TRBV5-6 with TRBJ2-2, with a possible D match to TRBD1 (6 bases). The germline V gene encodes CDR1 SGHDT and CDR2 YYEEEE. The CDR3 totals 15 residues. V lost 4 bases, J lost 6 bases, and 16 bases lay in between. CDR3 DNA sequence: TGTGCCAGCAGCGCCAGGGGTATGGTAGCCGGGGAGCTGTTTTTT. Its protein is CASSARGMVAGELFF.

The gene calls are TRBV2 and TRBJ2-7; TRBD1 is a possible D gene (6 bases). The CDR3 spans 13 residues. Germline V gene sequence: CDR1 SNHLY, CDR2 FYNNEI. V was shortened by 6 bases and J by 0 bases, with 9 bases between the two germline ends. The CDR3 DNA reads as TGTGCCAGCAGCCAGGGGTCCTCCTACGAGCAGTACTTC. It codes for CASSQGSSYEQYF.

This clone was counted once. Here the CDR3 reads CASSEVRYEQYF. The CDR3 DNA sequence: TGTGCCAGCAGTGAAGTGCGATACGAGCAGTACTTC. The V gene is TRBV6-1, the J gene TRBJ2-7; no definite D call. The CDR3 is 12 residues long. Trimming removed 1 base at V and 4 bases at J, with 5 bases between. Per germline, CDR1 MNHNS and CDR2 SASEGT.

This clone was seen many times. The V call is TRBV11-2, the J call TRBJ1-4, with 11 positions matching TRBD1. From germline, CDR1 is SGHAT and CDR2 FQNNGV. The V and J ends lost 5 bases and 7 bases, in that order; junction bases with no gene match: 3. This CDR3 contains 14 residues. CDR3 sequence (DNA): TGTGCCAGCAGCGCGGACAGGGGGCGTGAAAAACTGTTTTTT. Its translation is CASSADRGREKLFF.

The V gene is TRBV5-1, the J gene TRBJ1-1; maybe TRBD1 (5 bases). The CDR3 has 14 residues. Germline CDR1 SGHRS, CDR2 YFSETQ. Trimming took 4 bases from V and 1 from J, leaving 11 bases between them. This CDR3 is CASSVGASNTEAFF. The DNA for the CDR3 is TGCGCCAGCAGCGTAGGGGCTTCGAACACTGAAGCTTTCTTT. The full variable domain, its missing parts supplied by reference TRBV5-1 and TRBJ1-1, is KAGVTQTPRYLIKTRGQQVTLSCSPISGHRSVSWYQQTPGQGLQFLFEYFSETQRNKGNFPGRFSGRQFSNSRSEMNVSTLELGDSALYLCASSVGASNTEAFFGQGTRLTVV.

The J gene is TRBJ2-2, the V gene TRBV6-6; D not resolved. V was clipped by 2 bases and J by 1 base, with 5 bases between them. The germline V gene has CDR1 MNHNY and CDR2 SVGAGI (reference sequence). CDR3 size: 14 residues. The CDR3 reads CASSYGGNTGELFF. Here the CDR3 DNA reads TGTGCCAGCAGTTACGGCGGGAACACCGGGGAGCTGTTTTTT.

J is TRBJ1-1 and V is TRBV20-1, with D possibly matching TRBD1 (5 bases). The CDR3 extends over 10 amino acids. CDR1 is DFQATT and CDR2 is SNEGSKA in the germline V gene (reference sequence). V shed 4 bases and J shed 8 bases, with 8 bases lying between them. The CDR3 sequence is CSAKGAEAFF. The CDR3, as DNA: TGCAGTGCTAAAGGGGCGGAAGCTTTCTTT.

CDR3 nucleotide sequence: TGTGCCAGCAGCTTTGGACACTTGAACACTGAAGCTTTCTTT. This sequence encodes CASSFGHLNTEAFF. The chain links TRBV7-9 to TRBJ1-1; tentative D call: TRBD1 (5 bases). Germline CDR1 and CDR2: SEHNR and FQNEAQ (reference sequence). V was shortened by 3 bases and J by 0 bases, with 8 bases between the two germline ends. The CDR3 covers 14 residues.

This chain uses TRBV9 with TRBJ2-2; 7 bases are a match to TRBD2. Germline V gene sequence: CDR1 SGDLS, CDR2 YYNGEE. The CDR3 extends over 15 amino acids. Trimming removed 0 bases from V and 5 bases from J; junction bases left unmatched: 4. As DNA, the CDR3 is TGTGCCAGCAGCGTAGAAGCTAGCGGTACCGGGGAGCTGTTTTTT. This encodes CASSVEASGTGELFF.

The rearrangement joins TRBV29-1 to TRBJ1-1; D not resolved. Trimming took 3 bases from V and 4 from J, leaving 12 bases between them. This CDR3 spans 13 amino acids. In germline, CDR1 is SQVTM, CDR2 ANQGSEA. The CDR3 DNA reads TGCAGCGTTGAGCTCAGTAGGAGCACTGAAGCTTTCTTT. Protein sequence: CSVELSRSTEAFF.

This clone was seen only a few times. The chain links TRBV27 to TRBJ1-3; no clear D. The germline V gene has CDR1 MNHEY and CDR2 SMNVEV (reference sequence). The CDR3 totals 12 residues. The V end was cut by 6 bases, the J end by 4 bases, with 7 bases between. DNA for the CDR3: TGTGCCAGCAGGAGCGACGGAAACACCATATATTTT. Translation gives CASRSDGNTIYF.

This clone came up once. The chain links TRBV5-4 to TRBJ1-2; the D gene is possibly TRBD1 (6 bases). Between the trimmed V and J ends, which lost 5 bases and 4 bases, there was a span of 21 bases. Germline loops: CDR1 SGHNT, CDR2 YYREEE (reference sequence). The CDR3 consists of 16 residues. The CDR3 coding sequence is TGTGCCAGCAGGGCGACAGGTGCAGCGTCTGGCTATGGCTACACCTTC. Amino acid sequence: CASRATGAASGYGYTF.

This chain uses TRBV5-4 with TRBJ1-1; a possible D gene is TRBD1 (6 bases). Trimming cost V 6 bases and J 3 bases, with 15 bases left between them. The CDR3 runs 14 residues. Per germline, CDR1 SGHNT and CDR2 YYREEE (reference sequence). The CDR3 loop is CASTLGAGDTEAFF. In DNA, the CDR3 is TGTGCCAGCACACTGGGGGCCGGAGACACTGAAGCTTTCTTT. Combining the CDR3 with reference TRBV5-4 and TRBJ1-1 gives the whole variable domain ETGVTQSPTHLIKTRGQQVTLRCSSQSGHNTVSWYQQALGQGPQFIFQYYREEENGRGNFPPRFSGLQFPNYSSELNVNALELDDSALYLCASTLGAGDTEAFFGQGTRLTVV.

DNA for the CDR3: TGTGCCAGCAGGCTTGACGCAGGGGAGACCCAGTACTTC. Translating gives CASRLDAGETQYF. The genes are TRBV2 and TRBJ2-5, with D tentatively TRBD1 (5 bases). From germline, CDR1 is SNHLY and CDR2 FYNNEI. The CDR3 loop spans 13 amino acids. V lost 6 bases and J 5 bases, leaving 13 bases between the germline ends.

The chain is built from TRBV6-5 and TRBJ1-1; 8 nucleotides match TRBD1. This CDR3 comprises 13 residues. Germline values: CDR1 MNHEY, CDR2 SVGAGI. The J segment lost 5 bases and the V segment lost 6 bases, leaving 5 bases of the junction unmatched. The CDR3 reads CASRKQGGTEAFF. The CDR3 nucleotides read TGTGCCAGCAGAAAACAGGGGGGAACTGAAGCTTTCTTT.

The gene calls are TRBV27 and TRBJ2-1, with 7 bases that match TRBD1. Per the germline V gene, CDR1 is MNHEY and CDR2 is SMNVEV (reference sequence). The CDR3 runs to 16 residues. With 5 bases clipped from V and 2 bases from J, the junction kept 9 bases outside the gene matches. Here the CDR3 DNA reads TGTGCCAGCAGTACATGGGACAGACAGACCTACAATGAGCAGTTCTTC. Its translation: CASSTWDRQTYNEQFF.

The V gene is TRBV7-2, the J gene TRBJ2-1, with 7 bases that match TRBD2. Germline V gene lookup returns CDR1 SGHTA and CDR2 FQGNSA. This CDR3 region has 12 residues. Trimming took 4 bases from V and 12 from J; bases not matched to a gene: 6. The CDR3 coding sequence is TGTGCCAGCAGCTCGGGACTATACATGCAGTTCTTC. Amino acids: CASSSGLYMQFF.

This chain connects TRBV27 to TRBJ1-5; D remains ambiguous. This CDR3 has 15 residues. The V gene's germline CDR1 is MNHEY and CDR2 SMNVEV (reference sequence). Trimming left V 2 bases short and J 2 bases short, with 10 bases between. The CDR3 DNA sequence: TGTGCCAGCAGTTTAGGCCGGCGGGGCAATCAGCCCCAGCATTTT. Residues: CASSLGRRGNQPQHF.

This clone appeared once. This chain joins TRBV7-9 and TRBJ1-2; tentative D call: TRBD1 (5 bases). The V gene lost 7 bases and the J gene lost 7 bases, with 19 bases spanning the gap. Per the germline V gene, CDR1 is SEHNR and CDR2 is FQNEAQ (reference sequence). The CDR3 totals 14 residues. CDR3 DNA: TGTGCCAGCAATGGAGGGGCGGCGGCAAGTGGCTACACCTTC. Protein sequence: CASNGGAAASGYTF.

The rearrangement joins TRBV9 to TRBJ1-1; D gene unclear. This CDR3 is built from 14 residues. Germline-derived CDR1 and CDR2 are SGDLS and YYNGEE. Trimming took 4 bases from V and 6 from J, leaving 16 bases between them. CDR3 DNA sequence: TGTGCCAGCAGCACCTACCCTCAGGCCGCTGAAGCTTTCTTT. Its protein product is CASSTYPQAAEAFF.

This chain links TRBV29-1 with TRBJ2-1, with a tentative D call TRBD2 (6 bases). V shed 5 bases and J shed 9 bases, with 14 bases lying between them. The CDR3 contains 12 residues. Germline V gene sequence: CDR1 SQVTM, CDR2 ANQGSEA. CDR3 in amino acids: CSVQEGVGEQFF. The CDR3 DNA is TGCAGCGTTCAGGAGGGAGTTGGTGAGCAGTTCTTC.

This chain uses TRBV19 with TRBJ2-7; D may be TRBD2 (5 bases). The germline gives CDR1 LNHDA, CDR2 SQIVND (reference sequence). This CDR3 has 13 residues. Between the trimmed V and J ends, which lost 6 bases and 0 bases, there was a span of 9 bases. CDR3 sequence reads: CASSPGLSYEQYF. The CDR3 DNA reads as TGTGCCAGTAGCCCCGGACTCTCCTACGAGCAGTACTTC.

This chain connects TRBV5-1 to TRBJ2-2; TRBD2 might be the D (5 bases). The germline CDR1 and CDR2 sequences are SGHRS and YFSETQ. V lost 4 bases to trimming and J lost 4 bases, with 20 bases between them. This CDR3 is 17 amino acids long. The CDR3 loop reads CASSVGLWNGGTGELFF. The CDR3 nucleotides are TGCGCCAGCAGCGTCGGCCTATGGAATGGAGGCACCGGGGAGCTGTTTTTT.

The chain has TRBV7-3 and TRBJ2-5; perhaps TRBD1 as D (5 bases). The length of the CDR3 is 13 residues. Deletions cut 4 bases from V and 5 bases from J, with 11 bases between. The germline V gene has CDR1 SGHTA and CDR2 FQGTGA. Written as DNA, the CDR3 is TGTGCCAGCAGCTATTGGGCAGGGGAGACCCAGTACTTC. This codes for CASSYWAGETQYF.